This T cell receptor (beta chain) emerged from a study of cytomegalovirus exposure and HLA in healthy donors. The study's findings and limits: It was confirmed in vitro that three of the CMV-associated chains were specific for CMV antigens.

Primers: 60 Vbeta forward and 13 Jbeta reverse. Using immunoSEQ multiplex PCR, the repertoire was profiled, and TCRdb retains in-frame clones only, with some absent. This sample lists 130,000 or so clones; its ten largest clones have less than 2%. On this clone itself: Its target is unknown.

V shed 2 bases and J shed 3 bases, with 7 bases lying between them. Germline V gives CDR1 SGHNT, CDR2 YENEEA. CDR3 length: 14 amino acids. Sequences were obtained from PBMCs. The rearrangement uses TRBV11-3 and TRBJ2-2; D unclear. The TCR was taken from a young man in good health and CMV-seronegative. CDR3 coding DNA: TGTGCCAGCAGCTTATTGTCAGACACCGGGGAGCTGTTTTTT. Translating it yields CASSLLSDTGELFF.